This T cell receptor beta chain was profiled in a study of blood T cell repertoires in COVID-19. Across the study: Researchers got acute and convalescent COVID-19 samples from the United States, Italy and Spain. From T cells, B-cell-depleted T cells, or PBMCs came the material, which was cDNA or gDNA.

The CDR3 runs to 13 residues. V was cut by 5 bases and J by 5 bases, with 10 bases left in between. Authors' analysis steps: Amplification from reference gene primers served as the basis for estimated nucleated cell counts. Libraries were prepared by immunoSEQ multiplex PCR; TCRdb keeps only in-frame clonotypes and omits some of them. The V and J calls and clone size are taken from that table; D and trimming were inferred from the DNA. The repertoire holds fewer than 65,000 clones, with around 85% as singletons. This chain joins TRBV12-3 or TRBV12-4 and TRBJ1-5; D is possibly TRBD1 (6 bases). The clonotype was recovered from a human donor in a cohort sampled during active COVID-19. The source material was peripheral blood. The CDR3 loop reads CASSPRGHQPQHF. In DNA, the CDR3 is TGTGCCAGCAGTCCCAGGGGCCATCAGCCCCAGCATTTT.